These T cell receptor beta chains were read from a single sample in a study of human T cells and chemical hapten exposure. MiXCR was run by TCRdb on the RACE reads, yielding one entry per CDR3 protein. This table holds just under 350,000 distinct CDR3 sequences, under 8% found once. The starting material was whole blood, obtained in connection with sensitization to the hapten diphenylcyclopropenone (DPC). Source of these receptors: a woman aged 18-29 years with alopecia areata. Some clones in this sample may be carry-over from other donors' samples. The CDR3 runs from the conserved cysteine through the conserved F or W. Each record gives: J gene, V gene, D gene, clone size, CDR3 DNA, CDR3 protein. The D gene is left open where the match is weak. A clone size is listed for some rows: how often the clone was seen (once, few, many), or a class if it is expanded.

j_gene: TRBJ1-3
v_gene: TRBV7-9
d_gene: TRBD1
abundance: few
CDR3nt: TGTGCCAGCAGCCAGCGGACAGGATTAAACACCATATATTTT
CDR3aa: CASSQRTGLNTIYF

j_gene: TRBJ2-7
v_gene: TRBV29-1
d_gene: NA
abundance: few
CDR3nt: TGCAGCGTTTTTGCCCCTTCCTACGAGCAGTACTTC
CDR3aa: CSVFAPSYEQYF

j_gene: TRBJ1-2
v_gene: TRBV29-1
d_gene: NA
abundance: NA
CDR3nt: TGCAGCGTTCCAGGGGACTATGGCTACACCTTC
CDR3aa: CSVPGDYGYTF

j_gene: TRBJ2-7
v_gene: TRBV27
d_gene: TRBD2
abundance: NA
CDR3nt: TGTGCCAGCGGGACTACATACGAGCAGTACTTC
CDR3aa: CASGTTYEQYF

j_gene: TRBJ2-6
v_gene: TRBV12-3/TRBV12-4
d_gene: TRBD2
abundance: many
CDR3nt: TGTGCCAGCAGTTTAGGGGAGGGCGCTGGGGCCAACGTCCTGACTTTC
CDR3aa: CASSLGEGAGANVLTF

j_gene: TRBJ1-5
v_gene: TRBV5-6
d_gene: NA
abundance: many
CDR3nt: TGTGCCAGCAGCTTGGGATCTGATCCGGGACATACGCATTTT
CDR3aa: CASSLGSDPGHTHF

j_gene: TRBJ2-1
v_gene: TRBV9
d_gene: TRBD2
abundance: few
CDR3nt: TGTGCCAGCAGCGTCGGTAGCGGGGTTACCCAGTTCTTC
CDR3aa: CASSVGSGVTQFF

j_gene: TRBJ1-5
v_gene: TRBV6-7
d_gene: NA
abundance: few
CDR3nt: TGTGCCAGCAGTTACATTCCTGTTGGGGGAAATCAGCCCCAGCATTTT
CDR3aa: CASSYIPVGGNQPQHF

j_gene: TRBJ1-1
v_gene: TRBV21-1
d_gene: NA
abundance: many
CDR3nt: TGTGCCAGCACAGGAGGGGGGCGGCACACTGAAGCTTTCTTT
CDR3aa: CASTGGGRHTEAFF

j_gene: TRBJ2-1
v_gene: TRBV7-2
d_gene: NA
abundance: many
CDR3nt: TGTGCCAGCAGCCCTATGGGATCCTACAATGAGCAGTTCTTC
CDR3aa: CASSPMGSYNEQFF

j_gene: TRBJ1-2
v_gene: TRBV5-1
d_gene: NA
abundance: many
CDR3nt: TGCGCCAGCGGCGGTGACAGTCCGGGAGGCTACACCTTC
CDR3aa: CASGGDSPGGYTF

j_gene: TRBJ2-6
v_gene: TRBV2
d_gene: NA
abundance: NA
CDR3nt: TGTGCCAGCAGTCCGCTGAACAGGGTTGGTGTCTCTGGGGCCAACGTCCTGACTTTC
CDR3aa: CASSPLNRVGVSGANVLTF

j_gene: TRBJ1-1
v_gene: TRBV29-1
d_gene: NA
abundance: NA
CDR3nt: TGCAGCGTTAATAAATTTGGGGCCGCTGAAGCTTTCTTT
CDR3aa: CSVNKFGAAEAFF

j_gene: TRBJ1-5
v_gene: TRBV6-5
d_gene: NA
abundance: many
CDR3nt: TGTGCCAGCAGGGGAATGGACATCAGCAATCAGCCCCAGCATTTT
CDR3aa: CASRGMDISNQPQHF

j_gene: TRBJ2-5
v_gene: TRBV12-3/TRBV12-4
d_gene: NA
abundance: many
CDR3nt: TGTGCCAGCAGTTTTAGGCAAGGGGGTCGAGAGACCCAGTACTTC
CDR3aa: CASSFRQGGRETQYF

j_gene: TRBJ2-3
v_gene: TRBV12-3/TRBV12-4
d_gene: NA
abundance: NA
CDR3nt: TGTGCCTCCCGGGCCAGGGATACGCAGTATTTT
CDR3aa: CASRARDTQYF

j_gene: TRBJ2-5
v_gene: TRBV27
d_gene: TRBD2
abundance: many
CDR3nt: TGTGCCAGCAAGGGGCGGGGGTCTCCTTCTCAAGAGACCCAGTACTTC
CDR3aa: CASKGRGSPSQETQYF

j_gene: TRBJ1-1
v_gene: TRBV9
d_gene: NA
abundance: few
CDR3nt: TGTGCCAGCAGCGTAGAGAAGGGAACTGAAGCTTTCTTT
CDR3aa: CASSVEKGTEAFF

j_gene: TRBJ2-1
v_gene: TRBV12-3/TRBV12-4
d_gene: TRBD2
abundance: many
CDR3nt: TGTGCCAGCAGAACTAGCGGGGGACTCAATGAGCAGTTCTTC
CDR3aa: CASRTSGGLNEQFF

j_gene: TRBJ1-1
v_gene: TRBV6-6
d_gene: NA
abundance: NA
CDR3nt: TGTGCCAGCAGTTACCCGACGAACACTGAAGCTTTCTTT
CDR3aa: CASSYPTNTEAFF

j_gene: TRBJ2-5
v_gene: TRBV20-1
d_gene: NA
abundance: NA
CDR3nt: TGCAGTGCTAGCGGGGGCCGTCAAGAGACCCAGTACTTC
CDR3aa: CSASGGRQETQYF

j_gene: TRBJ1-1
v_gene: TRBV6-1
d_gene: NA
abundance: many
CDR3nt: TGTGCCAGCAGTGAACGGACAGAGGACACTGAAGCTTTCTTT
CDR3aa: CASSERTEDTEAFF

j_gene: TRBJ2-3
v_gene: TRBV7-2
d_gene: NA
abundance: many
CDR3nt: TGTGCCAGCAGCTTAAACCCCCCTGCGGATACGCAGTATTTT
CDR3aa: CASSLNPPADTQYF

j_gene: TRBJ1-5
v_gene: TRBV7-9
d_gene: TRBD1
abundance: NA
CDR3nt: TGTGCCAGCAGCCCTACAGGGGCCAGCAATCAGCCCCAGCATTTT
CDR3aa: CASSPTGASNQPQHF

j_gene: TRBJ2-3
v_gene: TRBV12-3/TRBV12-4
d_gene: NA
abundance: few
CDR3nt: TGTGCCAGCAGTTTAGCGCTAGGAGATACGCAGTATTTT
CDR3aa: CASSLALGDTQYF

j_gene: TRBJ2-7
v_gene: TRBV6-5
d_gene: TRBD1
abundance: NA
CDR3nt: TGTGCCAGCAGATCGGACAGGGGGCCGGCCGAGCAGTACTTC
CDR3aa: CASRSDRGPAEQYF

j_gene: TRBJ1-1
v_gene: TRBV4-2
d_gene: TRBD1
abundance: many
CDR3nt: TGTGCCAGCAGCCAGGGACAGGGGCCGCGTACTGAAGCTTTCTTT
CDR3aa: CASSQGQGPRTEAFF

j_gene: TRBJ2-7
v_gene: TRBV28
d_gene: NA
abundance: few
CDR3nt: TGTGCCAGCAGTTTAGACACAGGATACGAGCAGTACTTC
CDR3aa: CASSLDTGYEQYF

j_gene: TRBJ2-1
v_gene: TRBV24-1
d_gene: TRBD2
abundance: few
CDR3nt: TGTGCCACCAGTGACAGTGGACTAGCGGGGGTATACAATGAGCAGTTCTTC
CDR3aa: CATSDSGLAGVYNEQFF

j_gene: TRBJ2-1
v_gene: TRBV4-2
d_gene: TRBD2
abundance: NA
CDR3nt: TGTGCCAGCAGCCAAGATGGGCTAGCGGGTCCTGAGCAGTTCTTC
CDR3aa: CASSQDGLAGPEQFF

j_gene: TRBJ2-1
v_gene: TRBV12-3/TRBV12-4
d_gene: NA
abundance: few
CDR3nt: TGTGCCAGCAGTTTACTCGGAGGGTCCGGTAATGAGCAGTTCTTC
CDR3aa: CASSLLGGSGNEQFF

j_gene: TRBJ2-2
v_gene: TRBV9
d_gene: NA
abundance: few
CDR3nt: TGTGCCAGCAGCCTCGAACCGGGGCCGAACACCGGGGAGCTGTTTTTT
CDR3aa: CASSLEPGPNTGELFF

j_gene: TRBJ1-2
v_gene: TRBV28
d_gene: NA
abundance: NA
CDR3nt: TGTGCCAGCAGTTCCCCTCTAGGGGCCTATGGCTACACCTTC
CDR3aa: CASSSPLGAYGYTF

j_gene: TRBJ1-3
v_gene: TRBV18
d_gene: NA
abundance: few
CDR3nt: TGTGCCAGCTCACCACCGATCCAACCCAAAGCCACTGGAAACACCATATATTTT
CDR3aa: CASSPPIQPKATGNTIYF

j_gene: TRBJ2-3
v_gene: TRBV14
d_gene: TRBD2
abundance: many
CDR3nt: TGTGCCAGCAGCCGGACCTCTAGCGGGGGGGCAGATACGCAGTATTTT
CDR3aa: CASSRTSSGGADTQYF

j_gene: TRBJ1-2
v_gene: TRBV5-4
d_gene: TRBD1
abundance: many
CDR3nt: TGTGCCAGCAGCTTTGACAGGGGGCAGGGTGGCTACACCTTC
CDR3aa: CASSFDRGQGGYTF

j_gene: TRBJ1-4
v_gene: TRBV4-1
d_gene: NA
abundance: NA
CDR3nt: TGCGCCAGCAGCCCCTGGTCGGGTGAAAAACTGTTTTTT
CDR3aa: CASSPWSGEKLFF

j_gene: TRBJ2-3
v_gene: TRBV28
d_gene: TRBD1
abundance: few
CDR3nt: TGTGCCAGCAGGTCCGGGACAGGGGCCGATACGCAGTATTTT
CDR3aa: CASRSGTGADTQYF

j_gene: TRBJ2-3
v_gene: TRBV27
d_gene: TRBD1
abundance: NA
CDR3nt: TGTGCCAGCAGTTTTACAGGGGCGGATACAGATACGCAGTATTTT
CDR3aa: CASSFTGADTDTQYF

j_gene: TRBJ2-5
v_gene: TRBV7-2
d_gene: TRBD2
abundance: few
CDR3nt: TGTGCCAGCAGCCCCAGGCGGGGGGTACCACAAGAGACCCAGTACTTC
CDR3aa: CASSPRRGVPQETQYF

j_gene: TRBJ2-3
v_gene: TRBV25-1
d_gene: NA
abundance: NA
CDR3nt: TGTGCCAGCAGTGATACGACTCCCTCAGGGCCAGGTACGCAGTATTTT
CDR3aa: CASSDTTPSGPGTQYF

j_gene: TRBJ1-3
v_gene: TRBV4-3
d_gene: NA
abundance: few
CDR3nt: TGCGCCAGCAGCCAAATATATCGGAGAAACACCATATATTTT
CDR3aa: CASSQIYRRNTIYF

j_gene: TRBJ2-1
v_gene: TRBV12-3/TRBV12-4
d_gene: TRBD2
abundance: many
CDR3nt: TGTGCCAGCAGTTTGGGGACTAGCGGGAGCTCCTACAATGAGCAGTTCTTC
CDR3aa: CASSLGTSGSSYNEQFF

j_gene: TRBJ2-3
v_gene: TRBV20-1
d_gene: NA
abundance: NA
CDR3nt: TGCAGTGCTAGAGATGACGGGGGTGGGCCCACAGATACGCAGTATTTT
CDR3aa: CSARDDGGGPTDTQYF

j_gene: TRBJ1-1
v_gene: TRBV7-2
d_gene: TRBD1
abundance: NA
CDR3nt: TGTGCCAGCAGCTTAGTAGCGGGACAGGGAAACACTGAAGCTTTCTTT
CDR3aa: CASSLVAGQGNTEAFF

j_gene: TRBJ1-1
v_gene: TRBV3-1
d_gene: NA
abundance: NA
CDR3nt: TGTGCCAGCAGCCAAGACGGCCACCCCAGCGGGCCCGGGAACACTGAAGCTTTCTTT
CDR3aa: CASSQDGHPSGPGNTEAFF

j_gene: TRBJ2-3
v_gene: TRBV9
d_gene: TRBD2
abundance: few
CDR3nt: TGTGCCAGCAGCTTGACTAGCGGGGGGGCCAGCACAGATACGCAGTATTTT
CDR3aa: CASSLTSGGASTDTQYF

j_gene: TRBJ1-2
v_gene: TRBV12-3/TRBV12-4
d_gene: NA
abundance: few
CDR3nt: TGTGCCAGCAGGCCCCCAGGGCTCTATGGCTACACCTTC
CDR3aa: CASRPPGLYGYTF

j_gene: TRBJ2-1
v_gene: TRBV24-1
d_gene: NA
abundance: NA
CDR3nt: TGTGCCACCAGTGACCCAACAGGGATTGAGCAGTTCTTC
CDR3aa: CATSDPTGIEQFF

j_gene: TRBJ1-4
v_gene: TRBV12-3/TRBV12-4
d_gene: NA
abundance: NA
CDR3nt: TGTGCCAGCAGTTTAGCGTTCACCAAGCAGCTGTTTTTT
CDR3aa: CASSLAFTKQLFF

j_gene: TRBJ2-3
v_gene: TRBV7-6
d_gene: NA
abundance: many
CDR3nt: TGTGCCAGCAGACCCGCGCTGGGACCTTACACAGATACGCAGTATTTT
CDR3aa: CASRPALGPYTDTQYF

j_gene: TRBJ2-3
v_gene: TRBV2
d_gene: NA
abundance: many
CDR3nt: TGTGCCAGCAGGGCAGGACAGAAGGGTTGGACAGATACGCAGTATTTT
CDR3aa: CASRAGQKGWTDTQYF

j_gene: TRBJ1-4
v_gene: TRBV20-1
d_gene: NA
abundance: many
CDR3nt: TGCAGTGCTAGAGGGGGCACTGAAAAACTGTTTTTT
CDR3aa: CSARGGTEKLFF

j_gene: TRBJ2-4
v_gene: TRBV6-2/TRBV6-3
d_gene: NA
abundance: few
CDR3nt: TGTGCCAGCAGTTATGACACGGTTGCCAAAAACATTCAGTACTTC
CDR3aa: CASSYDTVAKNIQYF

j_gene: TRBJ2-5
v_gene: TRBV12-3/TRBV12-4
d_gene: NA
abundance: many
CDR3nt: TGTGCCAGCAGTCACCCATGGGTGGACCAAGAGACCCAGTACTTC
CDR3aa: CASSHPWVDQETQYF